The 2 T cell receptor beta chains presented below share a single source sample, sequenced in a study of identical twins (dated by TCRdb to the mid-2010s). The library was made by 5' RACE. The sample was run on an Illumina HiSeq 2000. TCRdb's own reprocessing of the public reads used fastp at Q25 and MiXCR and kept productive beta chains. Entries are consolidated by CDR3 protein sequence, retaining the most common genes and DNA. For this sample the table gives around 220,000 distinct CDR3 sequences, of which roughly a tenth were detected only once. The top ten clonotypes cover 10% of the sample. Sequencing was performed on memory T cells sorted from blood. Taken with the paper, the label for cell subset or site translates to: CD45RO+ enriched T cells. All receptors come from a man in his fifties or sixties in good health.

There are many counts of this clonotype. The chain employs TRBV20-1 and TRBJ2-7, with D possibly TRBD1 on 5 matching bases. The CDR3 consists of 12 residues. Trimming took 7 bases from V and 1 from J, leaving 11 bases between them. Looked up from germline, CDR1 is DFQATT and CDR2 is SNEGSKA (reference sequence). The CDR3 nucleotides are TGCAGTGGGGTGAAGGGGTCCTACGAGCAGTACTTC. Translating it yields CSGVKGSYEQYF.

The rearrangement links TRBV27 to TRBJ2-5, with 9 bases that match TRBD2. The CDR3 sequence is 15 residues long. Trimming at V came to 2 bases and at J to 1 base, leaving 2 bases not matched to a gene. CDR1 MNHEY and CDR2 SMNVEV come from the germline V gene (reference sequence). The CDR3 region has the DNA TGTGCCAGCAGTTTAAGCGGGAGGCCCCAAGAGACCCAGTACTTC. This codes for CASSLSGRPQETQYF.